Below, 29 T cell receptor beta chains from the same sample are listed, as sequenced in a study of blood T cells in healthy people across ages. The authors ran a second PCR of roughly 6 to 11 cycles using a sample-barcoded 5' primer and a J-beta primer mix. TCRdb used MiXCR to reprocess the 5' RACE reads, holding one entry per CDR3 protein. The sample contains hundreds of thousands of distinct CDR3 sequences, around two fifths of which appear only once. The source material was blood. The receptor source for this set is a man older than 75 in good health.

This clonotype was counted between two and nine times. V is TRBV18 and J is TRBJ2-1; TRBD2 matches at 8 bases. This CDR3 has 17 amino acids. The V gene's germline CDR1 is KGHSH and CDR2 LQKENI. Losses at the gene ends were 0 bases for V and 7 bases for J; bases not matched to a gene: 11. In DNA, the CDR3 is TGTGCCAGCTCACCACCAGTCCAGCGGGAGTATTCGAATGAGCAGTTCTTC. The encoded protein is CASSPPVQREYSNEQFF.

This clonotype was detected a few times. The chain uses TRBV2 and TRBJ2-1, with TRBD2 as a possible D gene (6 bases). V lost 6 bases, J lost 13 bases, and 19 bases lay in between. The CDR3 has 13 residues. Germline V gives CDR1 SNHLY, CDR2 FYNNEI. Written as DNA, the CDR3 is TGTGCCAGCAGACGGGACTCGCAATCCTCACAGTTCTTC. This codes for CASRRDSQSSQFF.

The gene calls are TRBV20-1 and TRBJ2-7; maybe TRBD2 (6 bases). Near its end, the DNA agrees better with TRBJ2-5, so the J call may be wrong. The CDR3 contains 12 residues. CDR1 is DFQATT and CDR2 is SNEGSKA in the germline V gene (reference sequence). CDR3 sequence reads: CSPEVGRRTQYF. CDR3 DNA sequence: TGCAGTCCAGAGGTGGGGAGGCGGACCCAGTACTTC.

The V call is TRBV7-2, the J call TRBJ2-2, with 9 bases that match TRBD2. The germline V gene encodes CDR1 SGHTA and CDR2 FQGNSA. CDR3 length: 16 amino acids. The J segment lost 6 bases and the V segment lost 2 bases, leaving 7 bases of the junction unmatched. The CDR3, as DNA: TGTGCCAGCAGCTTAAGGCGGGGGGGCCAGGCCGGGGAGCTGTTTTTT. This codes for CASSLRRGGQAGELFF. The full variable domain, in which reference TRBV7-2 and TRBJ2-2 provide the parts outside the CDR3, is GAGVSQSPSNKVTEKGKDVELRCDPISGHTALYWYRQSLGQGLEFLIYFQGNSAPDKSGLPSDRFSAERTGGSVSTLTIQRTQQEDSAVYLCASSLRRGGQAGELFFGEGSRLTVL.

V is TRBV9 and J is TRBJ1-5, with D maybe TRBD1 (5 bases). The V gene lost 7 bases and the J gene lost 0 bases, with 14 bases spanning the gap. Germline V gene sequence: CDR1 SGDLS, CDR2 YYNGEE. This CDR3 is 15 amino acids long. The CDR3 here is CASGPGGDSNQPQHF. The CDR3 bases are TGTGCCAGCGGGCCAGGAGGGGATAGCAATCAGCCCCAGCATTTT. The entire variable domain, with the rest obtained from reference TRBV9 and TRBJ1-5, is as follows: DSGVTQTPKHLITATGQRVTLRCSPRSGDLSVYWYQQSLDQGLQFLIQYYNGEERAKGNILERFSAQQFPDLHSELNLSSLELGDSALYFCASGPGGDSNQPQHFGDGTRLSIL.

This clonotype was picked up a small number of times. J is TRBJ2-6 and V is TRBV5-1; no definite D call. The V and J ends lost 9 bases and 3 bases respectively, with 16 bases between them. Germline CDR1 and CDR2: SGHRS and YFSETQ. This CDR3 has 15 residues. DNA of the CDR3: TGCGCCACCGCTAATGCGGATTTTGGGGCCAACGTCCTGACTTTC. It specifies CATANADFGANVLTF.

The gene calls are TRBV20-1 and TRBJ2-5; 11 positions agree with TRBD2. Matching the DNA end better, TRBJ2-7 makes the J call doubtful. The CDR3 consists of 14 residues. CDR1 and CDR2 (germline): DFQATT, SNEGSKA (reference sequence). The CDR3 loop is CSAGATSGDYEQYF. The CDR3 DNA sequence: TGCAGTGCGGGGGCGACTAGCGGGGATTACGAGCAGTACTTC.

This clonotype was picked up a small number of times. The chain employs TRBV4-2 and TRBJ1-6; 7 nucleotides align to TRBD1. CDR1 and CDR2 (germline): LGHNA, YNFKEQ. Germline trimming cut 1 base from V and 6 bases from J; bases unmatched to any gene: 6. The CDR3 is 16 amino acids. DNA of the CDR3: TGTGCCAGCAGCCAAGGTAACAGGGGATCTAATTCACCCCTCCACTTT. This translates into CASSQGNRGSNSPLHF.

This clonotype was counted between two and nine times. The V call is TRBV29-1, the J call TRBJ2-5; D is perhaps TRBD2 (5 bases). The CDR3 spans 17 residues. Deletions cut 4 bases from V and 0 bases from J, with 21 bases between. The germline gives CDR1 SQVTM, CDR2 ANQGSEA. The CDR3 protein is CSVVGGIPSLYQETQYF. For the CDR3, the DNA is TGCAGCGTTGTCGGAGGAATCCCTTCACTGTACCAAGAGACCCAGTACTTC.

The V gene is TRBV11-2, the J gene TRBJ2-5; tentative D call: TRBD2 (7 bases). CDR1 SGHAT and CDR2 FQNNGV come from the germline V gene. V was pared by 4 bases and J by 4 bases, with 10 bases between. This CDR3 contains 13 residues. The CDR3: CASSWGGRETQYF. CDR3 nucleotides: TGTGCCAGCAGCTGGGGGGGCAGAGAGACCCAGTACTTC.

This clonotype showed up just a few times. The chain is built from TRBV5-1 and TRBJ2-7, with TRBD1 as a possible D gene (5 bases). In germline, CDR1 is SGHRS, CDR2 YFSETQ. The V and J ends lost 6 bases and 6 bases respectively, with 16 bases between them. CDR3 length: 13 residues. The CDR3 spells CASTRSDNREQYF. CDR3 nucleotides: TGCGCCAGCACCAGATCGGACAACCGCGAGCAGTACTTC.

CDR3: CASSQESNSPLHF. The CDR3 nucleotides read TGCGCCAGCAGCCAAGAGTCCAATTCACCCCTCCACTTT. This chain uses TRBV4-3 with TRBJ1-6, with no clear D. Trimming took off 0 bases at V and 7 bases at J, with 4 bases between the two ends. This CDR3 has 13 residues. Germline V lookup: CDR1 LGHNA, CDR2 YSLEER.

The gene calls are TRBV7-8 and TRBJ2-3; 11 nucleotides line up with TRBD1. V shed 5 bases, J shed 1 base, and the junction held 5 bases outside the gene matches. Looked up from germline, CDR1 is SGHVS and CDR2 is FQNEAQ. The CDR3 runs to 16 residues. This chain's CDR3 is CASSPGQGEGTDTQYF. The CDR3 DNA reads TGTGCCAGCAGCCCGGGACAGGGGGAGGGCACAGATACGCAGTATTTT. Full variable domain (remainder filled in from reference TRBV7-8 and TRBJ2-3): GAGVSQSPRYKVAKRGQDVALRCDPISGHVSLFWYQQALGQGPEFLTYFQNEAQLDKSGLPSDRFFAERPEGSVSTLKIQRTQQEDSAVYLCASSPGQGEGTDTQYFGPGTRLTVL.

This clonotype has a count of ten or more. The chain couples TRBV10-1 to TRBJ2-7, with D possibly being TRBD1 or TRBD2 (5 bases each). V was trimmed by 6 bases and J by 8 bases, leaving 17 bases between them. The germline V gene has CDR1 WNHNN and CDR2 SYGVQD (reference sequence). The CDR3 is made up of 13 amino acids. The CDR3 nucleotides are TGCGCCAGCAGCCGGGACCCCCTTAGCCAGCAGTACTTC. Its translation is CASSRDPLSQQYF.

The chain uses TRBV6-1 and TRBJ1-5; 10 bases agree with TRBD1. V shed 2 bases, J shed 4 bases, and the junction held 8 bases outside the gene matches. Germline CDR1 MNHNS, CDR2 SASEGT. CDR3 length: 17 amino acids. CDR3 residues: CASSEQGTGVGNQPQHF. In nucleotides, the CDR3 is TGTGCCAGCAGTGAACAAGGGACAGGGGTTGGAAATCAGCCCCAGCATTTT.

The rearrangement uses TRBV12-3 or TRBV12-4 and TRBJ1-2, with TRBD1 identical over 7 bases. V shed 5 bases, J shed 8 bases, and the junction held 8 bases outside the gene matches. The CDR3 spans 13 residues. This CDR3 reads CASSRDSMQGYTF. CDR3 sequence (DNA): TGTGCCAGCAGTCGGGACAGTATGCAAGGCTACACCTTC.

The V and J genes are TRBV6-2 or TRBV6-3 and TRBJ1-5; D remains unclear. Deletions cut 2 bases from V and 2 bases from J, with 13 bases between. CDR1 is MNHEY and CDR2 is SVGEGT in the germline V gene. This CDR3 is 16 amino acids long. This CDR3 reads CASSYIVRAGNQPQHF. CDR3 bases: TGTGCCAGCAGTTACATAGTTCGGGCTGGCAATCAGCCCCAGCATTTT.

The chain uses TRBV6-6 and TRBJ2-4; D possibly uses TRBD1 or TRBD2 (5 bases each). The J call could be wrong; TRBJ2-7 is a better fit for the DNA end. CDR3 length equals 15 residues. CDR1 is MNHNY, CDR2 SVGAGI, per germline (reference sequence). CDR3 in amino acids: CASRKGETVPYEQYF. CDR3 DNA sequence: TGTGCCAGCAGGAAAGGGGAGACAGTACCCTACGAGCAGTACTTC.

There are a few counts of this clonotype. The CDR3: CATSDLEQTSGGFF. Written as DNA, the CDR3 is TGTGCCACCAGTGATTTAGAACAGACTAGCGGAGGGTTCTTC. The chain employs TRBV24-1 and TRBJ2-1; 9 bases match TRBD2. The CDR3 covers 14 residues. Germline V gene sequence: CDR1 KGHDR, CDR2 SFDVKD. The V and J ends lost 1 base and 15 bases, in that order; junction bases with no gene match: 9.

V gene TRBV4-3 combines with J gene TRBJ2-3, with 9 bases fitting TRBD1. Germline V gives CDR1 LGHNA, CDR2 YSLEER. The CDR3 totals 18 residues. With V trimmed by 4 bases and J by 6 bases, 17 bases remained unmatched. CDR3 sequence reads: CASSRVSPLGQGWDTQYF. The CDR3 DNA is TGCGCCAGCAGCCGAGTGAGCCCCCTCGGACAGGGGTGGGATACGCAGTATTTT.

The V gene is TRBV7-9, the J gene TRBJ1-2; 8 bases agree with TRBD1. The CDR3 sequence is 18 residues long. After removal of 5 bases from V and 0 bases from J, the junction contained 14 bases not matched to a gene. Germline V gene lookup returns CDR1 SEHNR and CDR2 FQNEAQ (reference sequence). This CDR3 reads CASSLPRTGNRPNYGYTF. In DNA form, the CDR3 reads TGTGCCAGCAGCCTACCCCGGACAGGGAATCGCCCTAACTATGGCTACACCTTC.

V usage is TRBV9 and J usage is TRBJ1-4; D might be TRBD1 (5 bases). Trimming pared 4 bases from V and 9 bases from J, leaving 19 bases between. CDR1 and CDR2 from the germline V gene are SGDLS and YYNGEE. The CDR3 has 15 residues. This CDR3 reads CASSSPQGRKQKLFF. Written as DNA, the CDR3 is TGTGCCAGCAGCTCCCCCCAGGGCCGTAAGCAAAAACTGTTTTTT.

This clonotype was detected only a few times. The DNA of the CDR3 is TGTGCCAGCAGCGTAGCCAGCAAAGCTAACACAGATACGCAGTATTTT. This translates into CASSVASKANTDTQYF. The rearrangement joins TRBV9 to TRBJ2-3; D unclear. The germline V and J ends were trimmed by 0 bases and 2 bases, with 13 bases remaining between them. There are 16 residues in the CDR3. Germline V gene sequence: CDR1 SGDLS, CDR2 YYNGEE.

The chain couples TRBV7-9 to TRBJ2-3; no firm D call. CDR3 length: 15 residues. The ends were cut back, 5 bases at V and 4 bases at J, with 16 bases in the middle. CDR1 is SEHNR and CDR2 is FQNEAQ in the germline V gene (reference sequence). DNA for the CDR3: TGTGCCAGCAGCCAGTCGGCGTCCTCGGCAGATACGCAGTATTTT. Protein: CASSQSASSADTQYF.

This chain uses TRBV30 with TRBJ1-2, with D unclear. The ends were cut back, 8 bases at V and 0 bases at J, with 7 bases in the middle. The CDR3 has 11 amino acids. Germline CDR1 reads GTSNPN; CDR2 reads SVGIG (reference sequence). The CDR3 spells CAGKANYGYTF. In nucleotides, the CDR3 is TGTGCCGGGAAAGCTAACTATGGCTACACCTTC.

The rearrangement uses TRBV6-2 or TRBV6-3 and TRBJ2-1; 11 bases are a match to TRBD2. This CDR3 is built from 14 residues. CDR1 and CDR2 (germline): MNHEY, SVGEGT. With V trimmed by 11 bases and J by 3 bases, 6 bases remained unmatched. CDR3 region: CACAGTSGYNEQFF. In DNA, the CDR3 is TGTGCCTGCGCCGGGACTAGCGGCTACAATGAGCAGTTCTTC.

This clonotype was seen more than once but under ten times. The chain uses TRBV20-1 and TRBJ2-1; tentative D call: TRBD2 (6 bases). Trimming stripped 3 bases from V and 4 bases from J, with 13 bases between. The CDR3 has 14 amino acids. Germline CDR1 and CDR2: DFQATT and SNEGSKA (reference sequence). The CDR3 DNA is TGCAGTGCTAGCGGGACTTTTCCTTACAATGAGCAGTTCTTC. It yields the protein CSASGTFPYNEQFF.

The chain joins TRBV6-1 to TRBJ2-5, with D hard to call. This CDR3 is 13 amino acids long. CDR1 and CDR2 (germline): MNHNS, SASEGT. V was pared by 7 bases and J by 4 bases, with 13 bases between. Here the CDR3 reads CASNLLVRETQYF. CDR3 sequence (DNA): TGTGCCAGCAATCTCCTGGTGAGAGAGACCCAGTACTTC.

The chain couples TRBV30 to TRBJ2-4, with a weak D call TRBD1 (5 bases). The CDR3 is made up of 13 amino acids. V was cut by 2 bases and J by 2 bases, with 7 bases left in between. Germline CDR1 GTSNPN, CDR2 SVGIG (reference sequence). DNA for the CDR3: TGTGCCTGGAGTCCAGGGACCAAAAACATTCAGTACTTC. Its protein product is CAWSPGTKNIQYF.